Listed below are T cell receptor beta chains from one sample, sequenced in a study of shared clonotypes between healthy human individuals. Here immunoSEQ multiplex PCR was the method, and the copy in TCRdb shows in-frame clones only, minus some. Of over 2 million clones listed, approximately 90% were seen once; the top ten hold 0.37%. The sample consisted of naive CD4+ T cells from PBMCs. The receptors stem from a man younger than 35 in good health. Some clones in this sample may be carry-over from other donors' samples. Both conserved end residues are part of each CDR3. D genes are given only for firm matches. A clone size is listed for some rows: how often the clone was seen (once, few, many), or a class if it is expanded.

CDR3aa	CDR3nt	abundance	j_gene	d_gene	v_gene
CASSQEGTLMFSYNEQFF	TGCGCCAGCAGCCAAGAGGGGACCCTTATGTTCTCCTACAATGAGCAGTTCTTC	NA	TRBJ2-1	NA	TRBV4-3
CASSALTGEQYF	TGTGCCAGCAGTGCCCTGACTGGGGAGCAGTACTTC	NA	TRBJ2-7	NA	TRBV2
CASSLATRDTQYF	TGTGCCAGCAGCTTGGCCACAAGGGATACGCAGTATTTT	NA	TRBJ2-3	NA	TRBV5-5
CASSQEGGTDTQYF	TGCGCCAGCAGCCAAGAGGGGGGCACAGATACGCAGTATTTT	NA	TRBJ2-3	NA	TRBV4-3
CASSSGQQYGYTF	TGTGCCAGCAGCTCCGGACAGCAGTATGGCTACACCTTC	NA	TRBJ1-2	NA	TRBV5-5
CASSQTPSRGDTQYF	TGTGCCAGCAGCCAGACCCCGTCGAGGGGGGATACGCAGTATTTT	once	TRBJ2-3	NA	TRBV9
CASSSPAGTANYGYTF	TGTGCCAGCAGTTCCCCGGCCGGGACGGCTAACTATGGCTACACCTTC	few	TRBJ1-2	NA	TRBV28
CASSYGRDSGNTIYF	TGTGCCAGCAGCTACGGCCGGGACTCTGGAAACACCATATATTTT	NA	TRBJ1-3	NA	TRBV11-1
CASSTSSYSTDTQYF	TGTGCCAGTAGTACTTCTTCCTATAGCACAGATACGCAGTATTTT	NA	TRBJ2-3	NA	TRBV19
CASSPMPSGSISYEQYF	TGTGCCAGCAGCCCTATGCCTAGCGGATCTATCTCCTACGAGCAGTACTTC	NA	TRBJ2-7	TRBD2	TRBV14
CASSLPDRGLYYGYTF	TGTGCCAGCAGTCTACCCGACAGGGGGCTTTACTATGGCTACACCTTC	NA	TRBJ1-2	TRBD1	TRBV28
CASSPTSGSIGELFF	TGTGCCAGCAGCCCGACTAGCGGGAGCATCGGGGAGCTGTTTTTT	NA	TRBJ2-2	TRBD2	TRBV11-3
CASSITRLAGGLVNEQFF	TGTGCCAGTAGTATAACTCGCCTAGCGGGAGGGTTGGTCAATGAGCAGTTCTTC	NA	TRBJ2-1	TRBD2	TRBV19
CASSTRYGAFF	TGTGCCAGCAGTACCCGTTATGGGGCTTTCTTT	few	TRBJ1-1	NA	TRBV28
CASSGGQGLGEKLFF	TGTGCCAGCAGCGGCGGACAGGGGTTGGGTGAAAAACTGTTTTTT	once	TRBJ1-4	TRBD1	TRBV9
CASSSGIQQNTGELFF	TGTGCCAGCAGTTCGGGAATTCAACAGAACACCGGGGAGCTGTTTTTT	NA	TRBJ2-2	NA	TRBV27
CASSGDSFFGYTF	TGTGCCAGCAGCGGGGACAGCTTCTTCGGCTACACCTTC	few	TRBJ1-2	TRBD1	TRBV7-8
CASSSGDDWYEQYF	TGCGCCAGCAGTTCGGGGGATGATTGGTACGAGCAGTACTTC	NA	TRBJ2-7	NA	TRBV10-2